This record covers a single T cell receptor beta chain. The protocol was immunoSEQ multiplex PCR, while the TCRdb copy is restricted to in-frame clones and leaves out a portion. The sample records approximately 240,000 clones, around 90% being singletons. The data are from a study of blood T cell repertoires in COVID-19. The sequenced sample was PBMCs or T cells enriched from blood (not recorded which). The clonotype originates from a woman in her twenties or thirties with acute COVID-19.

The CDR3 protein is CASSPGGGTDEKLFF. The CDR3 region has the DNA TGTGCCAGCAGTCCGGGTGGAGGGACAGATGAAAAACTGTTTTTT. This chain joins TRBV25-1 and TRBJ1-4, with TRBD1 matching over 7 bases. The CDR3 covers 15 residues. The V segment lost 5 bases and the J segment 6 bases; nucleotides outside the gene matches: 9. CDR1 MGHDK and CDR2 SYGVNS come from the germline V gene.